This is a list of T cell receptor beta chains from one sample in a study of blood T cells in healthy people across ages. TCRdb re-analysed the 5' RACE reads in MiXCR, keeping a single row per CDR3 protein. The table has hundreds of thousands of distinct CDR3 sequences, about 42% seen once; the top ten hold around 18%. The sequenced material came from blood. These receptors were taken from a man in his fifties or sixties in good health. Each CDR3 is given with its conserved first and last residue. D genes are given only for firm matches. Rows give clone size only sometimes, using once, few, many, or a class for an expanded clone.

D gene	clone size	V gene	J gene	CDR3 protein	CDR3 DNA
TRBD1	many	TRBV29-1	TRBJ2-5	CSVEGQGEETQYF	TGCAGCGTTGAAGGTCAGGGGGAAGAGACCCAGTACTTC
.	.	TRBV7-2	TRBJ2-2	CASRIAGTGELFF	TGTGCCAGCAGAATAGCAGGGACCGGGGAGCTGTTTTTT
.	many	TRBV3-1	TRBJ1-5	CASSQGRDQPQHF	TGTGCCAGCAGCCAAGGGAGAGATCAGCCCCAGCATTTT
.	.	TRBV6-1	TRBJ1-2	CASSERQRYGYTF	TGTGCCAGCAGTGAAAGGCAGCGCTATGGCTACACCTTC
TRBD1	.	TRBV6-5	TRBJ2-5	CASRIPGQGAETQYF	TGTGCCAGCAGAATACCGGGACAGGGGGCGGAGACCCAGTACTTC
.	.	TRBV9	TRBJ2-2	CASSNTPANTGELFF	TGTGCCAGCAGCAATACTCCGGCGAACACCGGGGAGCTGTTTTTT
TRBD1	.	TRBV5-5	TRBJ1-4	CASSHPPGQRNEKLFF	TGTGCCAGCAGCCATCCACCGGGACAGCGAAATGAAAAACTGTTTTTT
TRBD1	.	TRBV20-1	TRBJ2-5	CSAMGRGLETQYF	TGCAGTGCTATGGGCAGGGGGCTTGAGACCCAGTACTTC
TRBD1	.	TRBV28	TRBJ2-7	CASSFFGQGVLREQYF	TGTGCCAGCAGTTTCTTCGGACAGGGTGTCCTACGCGAGCAGTACTTC
.	few	TRBV20-1	TRBJ2-1	CSATNRDEQFF	TGCAGTGCGACTAACAGGGATGAGCAGTTCTTC